The T cell receptor (beta chain) under discussion was sequenced for a study of blood T cells in healthy people across ages. For the study at large: Template switching captured about one barcoded beta molecule per two T cells.

Germline CDR1 is SEHNR and CDR2 is FQNEAQ (reference sequence). The CDR3 consists of 13 residues. V was pared by 4 bases and J by 6 bases, with 1 base of the junction left unmatched. A second roughly 6 to 12 cycle PCR used barcoded and J-beta primers. MiXCR, applied by TCRdb to the 5' RACE reads, yields one record per CDR3 protein. The table lists approximately 1.5 million distinct CDR3 sequences, 30% to 35% of them singletons. This chain joins TRBV7-9 and TRBJ2-2, with 8 positions matching TRBD1. This receptor was obtained from a woman aged 30 to 39 in good health. The sample taken for sequencing was blood. The CDR3 sequence is CASSSRGPGELFF. DNA for the CDR3: TGTGCCAGCAGCTCCAGGGGGCCCGGGGAGCTGTTTTTT. Full variable domain (rest looked up from reference TRBV7-9 and TRBJ2-2): DTGVSQNPRHKITKRGQNVTFRCDPISEHNRLYWYRQTLGQGPEFLTYFQNEAQLEKSRLLSDRFSAERPKGSFSTLEIQRTEQGDSAMYLCASSSRGPGELFFGEGSRLTVL.